This T cell receptor beta chain was profiled in a study of metastatic and nonmetastatic thyroid tumors. The wider study: Malignant thyroid and benign thyroid patients provided blood and tumor or nodule tissue whose repertoires were compared.

Before thyroid surgery, none of the patients had received any treatment. The V end lost 3 bases, the J end lost 7 bases, and 12 bases lay between the germline ends. This CDR3 is 13 amino acids long. As originally analysed: Differences in CDR3 between clinicopathological groups were drawn on to build a classifier intended to discriminate distant-metastatic papillary thyroid cancer patients. TCRdb redid the clone calls on the PCR reads using MiXCR. TCRdb's processing, not the authors', yielded these V and J calls. The sample lists some 40,000 clones; under 20% were seen once. This clone was counted only a few times.

Sequencing was performed on tumor tissue. The chain recombines TRBV12-3 or TRBV12-4 with TRBJ2-5; no firm D call. The clonotype originates from a female donor with papillary thyroid cancer or a benign thyroid nodule (not recorded which). Some clones in this sample may be carry-over from other donors' samples. The CDR3: CASSFLVLGTQYF. The CDR3 DNA is TGTGCCAGCAGTTTCCTGGTCCTTGGGACCCAGTACTTC.